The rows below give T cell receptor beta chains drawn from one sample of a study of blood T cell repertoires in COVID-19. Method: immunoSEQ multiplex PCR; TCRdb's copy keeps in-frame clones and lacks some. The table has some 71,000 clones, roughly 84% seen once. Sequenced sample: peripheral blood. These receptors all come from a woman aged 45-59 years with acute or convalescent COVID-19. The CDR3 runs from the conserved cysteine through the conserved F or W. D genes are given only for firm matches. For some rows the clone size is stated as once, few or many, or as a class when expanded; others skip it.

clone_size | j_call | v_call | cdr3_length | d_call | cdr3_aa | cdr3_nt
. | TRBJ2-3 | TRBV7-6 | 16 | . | CASSLLLSASTDTQYF | TGTGCCAGCAGCTTACTTCTTAGCGCCAGCACAGATACGCAGTATTTT
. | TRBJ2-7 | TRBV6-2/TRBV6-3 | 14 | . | CASSWLQSSYEQYF | TGTGCCAGCAGTTGGCTCCAGTCGTCCTACGAGCAGTACTTC
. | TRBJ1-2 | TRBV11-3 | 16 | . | CASSLDGKVANYGYTF | TGTGCCAGCAGCTTAGACGGGAAAGTCGCTAACTATGGCTACACCTTC
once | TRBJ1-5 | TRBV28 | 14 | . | CASSSRVGNQPQHF | TGTGCCAGCAGTTCCAGGGTAGGCAATCAGCCCCAGCATTTT
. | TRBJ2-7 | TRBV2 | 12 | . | CASRGGRYEQYF | TGTGCCAGCCGGGGTGGGCGCTACGAGCAGTACTTC
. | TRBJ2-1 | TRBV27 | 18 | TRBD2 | CASSSSGTSGGGLIEQFF | TGTGCCAGCAGTTCCTCCGGGACTAGCGGGGGGGGTCTCATTGAGCAGTTCTTC
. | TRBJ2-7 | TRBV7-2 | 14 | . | CASTPPGYPYEQYF | TGTGCCAGCACGCCGCCGGGGTATCCCTACGAGCAGTACTTC
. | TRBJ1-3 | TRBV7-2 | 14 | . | CASSSGFSGNTIYF | TGTGCCAGCAGCTCGGGGTTCTCTGGAAACACCATATATTTT
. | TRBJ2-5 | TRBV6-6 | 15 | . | CASSQSTGVQETQYF | TGTGCCAGCAGTCAATCAACGGGAGTACAAGAGACCCAGTACTTC
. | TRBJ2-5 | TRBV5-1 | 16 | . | CASSLGLGTVPETQYF | TGCGCCAGCAGCTTGGGACTAGGAACAGTCCCAGAGACCCAGTACTTC
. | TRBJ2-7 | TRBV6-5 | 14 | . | CASSIERNSYEQYF | TGTGCCAGCAGCATAGAGCGAAACTCCTACGAGCAGTACTTC
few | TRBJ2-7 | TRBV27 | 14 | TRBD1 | CASSLSGDSYEQYF | TGTGCCAGCAGTTTGTCTGGGGACAGCTACGAGCAGTACTTC
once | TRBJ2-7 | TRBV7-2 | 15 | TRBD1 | CASSPAGGAGYEQYF | TGTGCCAGCAGCCCCGCAGGGGGCGCGGGCTACGAGCAGTACTTC
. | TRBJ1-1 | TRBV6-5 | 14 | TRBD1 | CASSYSDRGTEAFF | TGTGCCAGCAGTTACTCCGACAGGGGGACTGAAGCTTTCTTT
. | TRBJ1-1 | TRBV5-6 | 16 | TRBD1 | CASSFGTGKVDTEAFF | TGTGCCAGCAGCTTTGGGACAGGGAAGGTGGACACTGAAGCTTTCTTT
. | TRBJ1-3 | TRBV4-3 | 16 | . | CASSQATGTAGNTIYF | TGCGCCAGCAGCCAAGCTACAGGGACGGCTGGAAACACCATATATTTT
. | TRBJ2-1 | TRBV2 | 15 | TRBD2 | CASSRLAGAHNEQFF | TGTGCCAGCAGTCGACTAGCGGGGGCCCACAATGAGCAGTTCTTC
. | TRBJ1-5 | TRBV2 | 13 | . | CAQGGEAGQPQHF | TGTGCCCAGGGTGGGGAGGCCGGTCAGCCCCAGCATTTT
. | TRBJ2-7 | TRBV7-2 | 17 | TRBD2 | CASSLPGLAVSSYEQYF | TGTGCCAGCAGCTTACCAGGACTAGCGGTAAGCTCCTACGAGCAGTACTTC
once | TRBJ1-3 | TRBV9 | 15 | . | CASSVTQGSGNTIYF | TGTGCCAGCAGCGTAACTCAGGGCTCTGGAAACACCATATATTTT
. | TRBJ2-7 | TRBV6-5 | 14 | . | CASSSGTVSWEQYF | TGTGCCAGCAGTTCCGGGACTGTGTCATGGGAGCAGTACTTC
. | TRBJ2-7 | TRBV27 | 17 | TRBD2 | CASSLRGTSANSYEQYF | TGTGCCAGCAGTTTACGGGGGACTAGCGCGAACTCCTACGAGCAGTACTTC
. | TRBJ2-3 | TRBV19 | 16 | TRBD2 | CASSYFVAREGDTQYF | TGTGCCAGTAGTTATTTCGTGGCCAGGGAGGGAGATACGCAGTATTTT
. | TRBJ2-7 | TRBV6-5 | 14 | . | CASSYRWGPYEQYF | TGTGCCAGCAGTTATAGGTGGGGGCCCTACGAGCAGTACTTC